This T cell receptor beta chain was obtained from a study of molecular identifiers for immune sequencing clone quantification. Study-level findings and limits: Detectable among about a million naive cells, according to reports, was Jurkat TCR RNA spiked in from one cell. Clone sizes could be underestimated for highly expanded clones when identical TCR molecules share a barcode.

V shed 4 bases, J shed 3 bases, and the junction held 11 bases outside the gene matches. This CDR3 is built from 17 residues. Looked up from germline, CDR1 is MNHEY and CDR2 is SMNVEV (reference sequence). It was with previously described methods and listed TCR primers that bulk TCR libraries were made. TCRdb analysed the PCR reads with MiXCR anew, one entry per CDR3 protein. The sample records some 320,000 distinct CDR3 sequences, 20% to 25% being singletons. The CD8+CD4-CCR7+CD45RA+ phenotype defined the sorted naive CD8 T cells. This clonotype was detected a few times. Its antigen is unknown. Source material: naive CD8+ T cells from blood, with Jurkat cell RNA spiked in. Subset given: FACS-sorted CD8+CD4-CCR7+CD45RA+ naive T cells. J is TRBJ2-1 and V is TRBV27; TRBD1 matches at 8 bases. The origin of this receptor is a human donor in good health. Some libraries in this study had Jurkat cell RNA spiked in. As DNA, the CDR3 is TGTGCCAGCAGTTCACATCACGCAGGGGGCCTCTACAATGAGCAGTTCTTC. This codes for CASSSHHAGGLYNEQFF.